This T cell receptor beta chain was identified in a study of healthy donors' naive CD4 and CD8 T cells. Sorting defined naive CD4+ as CD4+CD8-CD45RO-CD45RA+ and naive CD8+ as CD8+CD4-CD45RA+CD27bright. Germline V lookup: CDR1 LNHDA, CDR2 SQIVND (reference sequence). The CDR3 is made up of 16 amino acids. V lost 3 bases and J 0 bases, leaving 13 bases between the germline ends. Starting from 500 ng of total RNA, TCR libraries were made with linear amplification. MiXCR, run by TCRdb on the reads, gives a single entry per CDR3 protein. Of about 200,000 distinct CDR3 sequences detected, around three quarters appear once; the ten largest clones hold about 2.4%.

Sample: naive CD4+ and CD8+ T cells sorted from blood, pooled from several donors. The gene calls are TRBV19 and TRBJ2-3, with a weak D call TRBD2 (5 bases). This TCR was recovered from a pool of human donors in good health; the sample pools cells from several healthy donors. The CDR3 nucleotides read TGTGCCAGTAGTATCGGTTATGGCGGGAGCACAGATACGCAGTATTTT. It is translated as CASSIGYGGSTDTQYF.